This T cell receptor beta chain was profiled in a study of CD8+ T cells in alopecia areata. The study, taken as a whole, reports: Normal scalp had lower clonality than lesional scalp, with alopecia totalis/universalis lesions showing this most strongly.

Concerning this clone itself: Its antigen remains unknown. Other DNA sequences in this sample translate to the same CDR3.

Reverse transcribed after extraction, RNA yielded cDNA as the sequencing template. Generated by immunoSEQ multiplex PCR, the TCRdb table keeps only in-frame clones and is missing some. The data contain some 130,000 clones, roughly 50% of them singletons. The CDR3 runs 13 residues. Germline loops: CDR1 SGDLS, CDR2 YYNGEE. After removal of 2 bases from V and 3 bases from J, the junction contained 1 base not matched to a gene. This chain uses TRBV9 with TRBJ1-2; 7 bases fit TRBD1. The source material was CD8+ T cells sorted from blood, sampled at week 0. This receptor was taken from a human donor with alopecia areata. CDR3 region: CASSVGTDYGYTF. The CDR3 DNA follows: TGTGCCAGCAGCGTGGGGACAGACTATGGCTACACCTTC.